A selection of T cell receptor beta chains follows, all from one sample in a study of shared clonotypes between healthy human individuals. The protocol was immunoSEQ multiplex PCR, while the TCRdb copy is restricted to in-frame clones and leaves out a portion. Of about 580,000 clones in the sample, 95% to 98% were seen once. Sequencing was carried out using naive CD8+ T cells sorted from blood. These receptors all stem from a man between 25 and 39 years old in good health. Both conserved end residues are part of each CDR3. Fields, in order: clone size, J gene, V gene, D gene, CDR3 protein, CDR3 DNA. D genes are given only for firm matches. Where a row states a size, it is once, few, many or the class of an expanded clone; other rows omit it.

abundance: -
j_gene: TRBJ2-3
v_gene: TRBV28
d_gene: -
CDR3aa: CASSFRSTDTQYF
CDR3nt: TGTGCCAGCAGTTTCAGGAGCACAGATACGCAGTATTTT

abundance: -
j_gene: TRBJ1-5
v_gene: TRBV19
d_gene: -
CDR3aa: CASLKVSDSNQPQHF
CDR3nt: TGTGCCAGCCTTAAGGTGTCTGATAGCAATCAGCCCCAGCATTTT

abundance: -
j_gene: TRBJ2-7
v_gene: TRBV29-1
d_gene: TRBD2
CDR3aa: CSVAPGREGYEQYF
CDR3nt: TGCAGCGTTGCCCCCGGGCGGGAGGGCTACGAGCAGTACTTC

abundance: -
j_gene: TRBJ2-7
v_gene: TRBV5-1
d_gene: -
CDR3aa: CASSLTPDSYEQYF
CDR3nt: TGCGCCAGCAGCTTGACCCCGGACAGTTACGAGCAGTACTTC

abundance: -
j_gene: TRBJ1-5
v_gene: TRBV7-9
d_gene: -
CDR3aa: CASSSTQTGYSNQPQHF
CDR3nt: TGTGCCAGCAGCTCAACCCAGACGGGGTATAGCAATCAGCCCCAGCATTTT

abundance: -
j_gene: TRBJ1-2
v_gene: TRBV28
d_gene: -
CDR3aa: CASSYTGRPGGYTF
CDR3nt: TGTGCCAGTTCCTACACAGGGCGACCTGGTGGCTACACCTTC

abundance: -
j_gene: TRBJ2-7
v_gene: TRBV27
d_gene: -
CDR3aa: CASSPRGTWDEQYF
CDR3nt: TGTGCCAGCAGCCCTCGCGGTACCTGGGACGAGCAGTACTTC

abundance: -
j_gene: TRBJ2-7
v_gene: TRBV6-5
d_gene: TRBD2
CDR3aa: CASSHGSGRVEQYF
CDR3nt: TGTGCCAGCAGCCACGGGTCAGGGAGGGTCGAGCAGTACTTC

abundance: -
j_gene: TRBJ1-1
v_gene: TRBV10-3
d_gene: -
CDR3aa: CAISEPPGEAFF
CDR3nt: TGTGCCATCAGTGAGCCGCCGGGTGAAGCTTTCTTT

abundance: -
j_gene: TRBJ1-2
v_gene: TRBV14
d_gene: -
CDR3aa: CASSQGRDSFLSHYGYTF
CDR3nt: TGTGCCAGCAGCCAGGGCAGGGACTCTTTTCTTTCCCACTATGGCTACACCTTC

abundance: -
j_gene: TRBJ2-3
v_gene: TRBV29-1
d_gene: -
CDR3aa: CSVDGGMLSDTQYF
CDR3nt: TGCAGCGTTGATGGGGGAATGCTCTCAGATACGCAGTATTTT

abundance: -
j_gene: TRBJ2-7
v_gene: TRBV4-3
d_gene: -
CDR3aa: CASSQAHAGGYEQYF
CDR3nt: TGCGCCAGCAGCCAAGCCCACGCTGGGGGCTACGAGCAGTACTTC

abundance: -
j_gene: TRBJ2-7
v_gene: TRBV5-8
d_gene: TRBD2
CDR3aa: CASSLVRTSGRGSYEQYF
CDR3nt: TGTGCCAGCAGCTTGGTTCGGACTAGCGGGAGGGGTTCCTACGAGCAGTACTTC

abundance: -
j_gene: TRBJ1-5
v_gene: TRBV27
d_gene: -
CDR3aa: CASSLGQAGQPQHF
CDR3nt: TGTGCCAGCAGTTTAGGGCAGGCGGGTCAGCCCCAGCATTTT

abundance: -
j_gene: TRBJ2-7
v_gene: TRBV27
d_gene: -
CDR3aa: CASGGTGNRYEQYF
CDR3nt: TGTGCCAGCGGGGGTACAGGGAATCGCTACGAGCAGTACTTC

abundance: -
j_gene: TRBJ2-1
v_gene: TRBV15
d_gene: TRBD1
CDR3aa: CATSRSGTGAYNEQFF
CDR3nt: TGTGCCACCAGCAGATCCGGGACAGGGGCCTACAATGAGCAGTTCTTC

abundance: once
j_gene: TRBJ2-1
v_gene: TRBV19
d_gene: -
CDR3aa: CASSGTSAPYSYNEQFF
CDR3nt: TGTGCCAGTAGTGGGACCTCCGCCCCTTACTCCTACAATGAGCAGTTCTTC

abundance: -
j_gene: TRBJ2-7
v_gene: TRBV5-6
d_gene: TRBD1
CDR3aa: CASSVGRDRVYEQYF
CDR3nt: TGTGCCAGCAGCGTCGGCCGGGACAGGGTGTACGAGCAGTACTTC

abundance: -
j_gene: TRBJ2-5
v_gene: TRBV27
d_gene: -
CDR3aa: CASRRQGLQETQYF
CDR3nt: TGTGCCAGCAGACGACAGGGACTACAAGAGACCCAGTACTTC

abundance: -
j_gene: TRBJ2-7
v_gene: TRBV21-1
d_gene: -
CDR3aa: CASSTRGYF
CDR3nt: TGTGCCAGCAGCACGAGGGGGTACTTC

abundance: -
j_gene: TRBJ1-4
v_gene: TRBV27
d_gene: -
CDR3aa: CASSIVPGINEKLFF
CDR3nt: TGTGCCAGCAGTATAGTTCCAGGGATTAATGAAAAACTGTTTTTT

abundance: -
j_gene: TRBJ2-3
v_gene: TRBV4-1
d_gene: TRBD2
CDR3aa: CASTRLAGSADTQYF
CDR3nt: TGCGCCAGCACAAGACTAGCGGGATCGGCAGATACGCAGTATTTT

abundance: -
j_gene: TRBJ2-1
v_gene: TRBV28
d_gene: TRBD1
CDR3aa: CASSLRTGVGPRGYNEQFF
CDR3nt: TGTGCCAGCAGTTTGAGGACAGGGGTAGGACCTAGAGGCTACAATGAGCAGTTCTTC

abundance: -
j_gene: TRBJ2-3
v_gene: TRBV11-2
d_gene: TRBD2
CDR3aa: CASRRTSGSGTDTQYF
CDR3nt: TGTGCCAGCAGACGGACTAGCGGGAGTGGCACAGATACGCAGTATTTT

abundance: once
j_gene: TRBJ2-7
v_gene: TRBV9
d_gene: -
CDR3aa: CASSDKVRGSPYEQYF
CDR3nt: TGTGCCAGCAGCGACAAAGTTCGAGGCAGTCCCTACGAGCAGTACTTC

abundance: -
j_gene: TRBJ2-7
v_gene: TRBV30
d_gene: -
CDR3aa: CAWTPGTLYEQYF
CDR3nt: TGTGCCTGGACGCCGGGGACCCTCTACGAGCAGTACTTC

abundance: -
j_gene: TRBJ2-7
v_gene: TRBV19
d_gene: TRBD2
CDR3aa: CASSSLAGLYEQYF
CDR3nt: TGTGCCAGTAGCTCACTAGCGGGACTCTACGAGCAGTACTTC

abundance: -
j_gene: TRBJ2-1
v_gene: TRBV14
d_gene: TRBD1
CDR3aa: CASSHRTGAYNEQFF
CDR3nt: TGTGCCAGCAGCCACCGGACAGGGGCCTACAATGAGCAGTTCTTC

abundance: -
j_gene: TRBJ2-7
v_gene: TRBV7-8
d_gene: -
CDR3aa: CASSLGRGPIYEQYF
CDR3nt: TGTGCCAGCAGCTTAGGTCGGGGGCCCATCTACGAGCAGTACTTC

abundance: -
j_gene: TRBJ2-5
v_gene: TRBV7-9
d_gene: -
CDR3aa: CASSPGGTQYF
CDR3nt: TGTGCCAGCAGCCCCGGCGGGACCCAGTACTTC

abundance: -
j_gene: TRBJ1-2
v_gene: TRBV2
d_gene: -
CDR3aa: CASSDGGYTF
CDR3nt: TGTGCCAGCAGTGACGGAGGCTACACCTTC

abundance: -
j_gene: TRBJ1-3
v_gene: TRBV7-4
d_gene: -
CDR3aa: CASSSQTVSLTGNTIYF
CDR3nt: TGTGCCAGCAGCTCACAGACAGTTTCCCTAACTGGAAACACCATATATTTT

abundance: -
j_gene: TRBJ2-5
v_gene: TRBV7-9
d_gene: -
CDR3aa: CASSPKQETQYF
CDR3nt: TGTGCCAGCAGCCCAAAGCAAGAGACCCAGTACTTC

abundance: -
j_gene: TRBJ2-7
v_gene: TRBV10-3
d_gene: -
CDR3aa: CAIQRQGEQYF
CDR3nt: TGTGCCATTCAGAGGCAGGGCGAGCAGTACTTC

abundance: -
j_gene: TRBJ2-2
v_gene: TRBV29-1
d_gene: -
CDR3aa: CSVEVGGESAMTGELFF
CDR3nt: TGCAGCGTTGAAGTAGGTGGGGAGTCGGCGATGACCGGGGAGCTGTTTTTT

abundance: -
j_gene: TRBJ2-7
v_gene: TRBV11-2
d_gene: -
CDR3aa: CASSPPGSYEQYF
CDR3nt: TGTGCCAGCAGCCCACCCGGCTCCTACGAGCAGTACTTC

abundance: -
j_gene: TRBJ1-2
v_gene: TRBV7-9
d_gene: -
CDR3aa: CASDWVHDGYTF
CDR3nt: TGTGCCAGCGACTGGGTACATGATGGCTACACCTTC

abundance: -
j_gene: TRBJ2-1
v_gene: TRBV9
d_gene: -
CDR3aa: CASSVGGLSNEQFF
CDR3nt: TGTGCCAGCAGCGTAGGGGGACTGAGCAATGAGCAGTTCTTC

abundance: -
j_gene: TRBJ2-1
v_gene: TRBV11-2
d_gene: TRBD2
CDR3aa: CASSEGLAGAGEQFF
CDR3nt: TGTGCCAGCAGTGAGGGATTAGCGGGAGCGGGTGAGCAGTTCTTC

abundance: -
j_gene: TRBJ2-1
v_gene: TRBV5-6
d_gene: -
CDR3aa: CASSLAVSSSYNEQFF
CDR3nt: TGTGCCAGCAGCTTGGCAGTCTCGAGCTCCTACAATGAGCAGTTCTTC

abundance: once
j_gene: TRBJ2-1
v_gene: TRBV28
d_gene: TRBD1
CDR3aa: CASSPDRGPQFF
CDR3nt: TGTGCCAGCAGCCCGGACAGGGGGCCGCAGTTCTTC

abundance: -
j_gene: TRBJ2-2
v_gene: TRBV7-8
d_gene: -
CDR3aa: CASSDPEANFDGELFF
CDR3nt: TGTGCCAGCAGCGACCCTGAGGCGAATTTTGACGGGGAGCTGTTTTTT

abundance: -
j_gene: TRBJ2-6
v_gene: TRBV6-5
d_gene: -
CDR3aa: CASNSIRSGANVLTF
CDR3nt: TGTGCCAGCAATAGCATCCGCTCTGGGGCCAACGTCCTGACTTTC

abundance: -
j_gene: TRBJ2-7
v_gene: TRBV28
d_gene: TRBD1
CDR3aa: CASFGTGDSYEQYF
CDR3nt: TGTGCCAGCTTCGGGACAGGGGACTCCTACGAGCAGTACTTC

abundance: -
j_gene: TRBJ2-7
v_gene: TRBV5-8
d_gene: -
CDR3aa: CASSGPGFYEQYF
CDR3nt: TGTGCCAGCAGCGGCCCAGGGTTCTACGAGCAGTACTTC